This T cell receptor (beta chain) originates from a study of T cell changes during pregnancy in multiple sclerosis. Losses at the gene ends were 4 bases for V and 3 bases for J; bases not matched to a gene: 5. The CDR3 extends over 15 amino acids. CDR1 and CDR2 from the germline V gene are LNHNV and YYDKDF (reference sequence). The method was immunoSEQ multiplex PCR; TCRdb's version includes in-frame clones alone and lacks a portion of them. The sample carries tens of thousands of clones, around 94% recorded once. Specimen: CD4+ T cells from peripheral blood mononuclear cells, collected after pregnancy. The chain uses TRBV15 and TRBJ2-7; the match to TRBD2 covers 11 bases. This TCR was sampled from a female donor with multiple sclerosis, enrolled in a pregnancy study. DNA of the CDR3: TGTGCCACCAGCAAGGCCGGGACTAGCGGCTACGAGCAGTACTTC. This codes for CATSKAGTSGYEQYF.